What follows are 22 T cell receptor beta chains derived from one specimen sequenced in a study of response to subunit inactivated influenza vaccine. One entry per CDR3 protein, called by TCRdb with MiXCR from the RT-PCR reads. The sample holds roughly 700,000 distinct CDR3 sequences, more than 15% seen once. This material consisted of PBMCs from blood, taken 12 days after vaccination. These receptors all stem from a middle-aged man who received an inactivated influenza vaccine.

The CDR3 DNA is TGTGCCAGCAGCCTAGAAGGGGGCCTGAAAACCGGGGAGCTGTTTTTT. It specifies CASSLEGGLKTGELFF. The V and J genes are TRBV7-2 and TRBJ2-2; TRBD1 matches 7 bases. V dropped 5 bases and J dropped 5; count of bases not matched to a gene: 11. Germline V gives CDR1 SGHTA, CDR2 FQGNSA. This CDR3 contains 16 residues.

The DNA of the CDR3 is TGCAGCGTTGGCAGGGAAATCCACACCTTC. Protein: CSVGREIHTF. The chain links TRBV29-1 to TRBJ1-2, with a tentative D call TRBD1 (5 bases). V dropped 4 bases and J dropped 12 bases, with 12 bases sitting between them. In germline, CDR1 is SQVTM, CDR2 ANQGSEA. The length of the CDR3 is 10 residues.

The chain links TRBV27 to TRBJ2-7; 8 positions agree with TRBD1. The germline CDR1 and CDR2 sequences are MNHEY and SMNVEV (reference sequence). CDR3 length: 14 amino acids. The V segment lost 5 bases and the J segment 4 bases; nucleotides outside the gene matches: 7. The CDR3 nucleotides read TGTGCCAGCAGTCCCCTACAGGGGGGTTACGAGCAGTACTTC. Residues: CASSPLQGGYEQYF.

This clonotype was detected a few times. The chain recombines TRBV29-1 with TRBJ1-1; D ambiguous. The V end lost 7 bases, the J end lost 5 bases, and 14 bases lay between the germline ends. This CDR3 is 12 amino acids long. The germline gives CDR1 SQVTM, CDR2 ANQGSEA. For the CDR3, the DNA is TGCAGCGCCGAAGAGGGAGGGACTGAAGCTTTCTTT. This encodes CSAEEGGTEAFF. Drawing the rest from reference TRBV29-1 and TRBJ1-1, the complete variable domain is SAVISQKPSRDICQRGTSLTIQCQVDSQVTMMFWYRQQPGQSLTLIATANQGSEATYESGFVIDKFPISRPNLTFSTLTVSNMSPEDSSIYLCSAEEGGTEAFFGQGTRLTVV.

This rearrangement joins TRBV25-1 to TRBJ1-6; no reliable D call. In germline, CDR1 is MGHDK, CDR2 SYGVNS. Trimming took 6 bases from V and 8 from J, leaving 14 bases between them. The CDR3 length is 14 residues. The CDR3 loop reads CASSPGNIYSPLHF. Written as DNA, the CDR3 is TGTGCCAGCAGCCCGGGAAATATTTATTCACCCCTCCACTTT.

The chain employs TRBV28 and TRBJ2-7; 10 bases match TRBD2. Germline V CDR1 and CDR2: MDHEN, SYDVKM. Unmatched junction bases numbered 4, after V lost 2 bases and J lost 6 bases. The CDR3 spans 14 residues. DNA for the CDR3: TGTGCCAGCAGTTTAACAGCGGGAGGGGCCGAGCAGTACTTC. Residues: CASSLTAGGAEQYF.

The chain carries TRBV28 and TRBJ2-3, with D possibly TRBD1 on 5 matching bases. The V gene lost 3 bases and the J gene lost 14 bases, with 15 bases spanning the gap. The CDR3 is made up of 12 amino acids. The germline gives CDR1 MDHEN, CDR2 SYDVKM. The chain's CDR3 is CASSLGRMTVYF. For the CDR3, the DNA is TGTGCCAGCAGTTTGGGCCGGATGACAGTGTATTTT.

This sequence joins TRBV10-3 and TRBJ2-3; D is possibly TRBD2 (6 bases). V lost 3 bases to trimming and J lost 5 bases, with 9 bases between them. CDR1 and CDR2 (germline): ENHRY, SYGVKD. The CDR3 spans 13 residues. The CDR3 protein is CAISDSGGDTQYF. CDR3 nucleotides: TGTGCCATCAGTGATAGCGGTGGAGATACGCAGTATTTT.

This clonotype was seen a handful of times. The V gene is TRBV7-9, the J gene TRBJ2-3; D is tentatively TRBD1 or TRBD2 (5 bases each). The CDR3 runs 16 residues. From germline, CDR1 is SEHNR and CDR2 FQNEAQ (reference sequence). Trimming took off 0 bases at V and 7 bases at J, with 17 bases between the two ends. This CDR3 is CASSLALSGTGNTQYF. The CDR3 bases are TGTGCCAGCAGCTTAGCTTTATCCGGGACCGGAAATACGCAGTATTTT.

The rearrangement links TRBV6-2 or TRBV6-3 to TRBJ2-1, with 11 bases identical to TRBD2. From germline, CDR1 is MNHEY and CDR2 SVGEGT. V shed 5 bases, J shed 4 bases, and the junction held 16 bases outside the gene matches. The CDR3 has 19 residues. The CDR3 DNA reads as TGTGCCAGCAGTCCCCCCGTAGCGGGAGGGCCTAGGTCGTACAATGAGCAGTTCTTC. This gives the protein CASSPPVAGGPRSYNEQFF.

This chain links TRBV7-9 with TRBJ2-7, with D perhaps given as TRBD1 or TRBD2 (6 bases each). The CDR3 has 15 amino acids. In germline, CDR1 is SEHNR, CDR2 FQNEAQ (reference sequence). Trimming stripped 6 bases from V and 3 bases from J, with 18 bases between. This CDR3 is CASSFGGGHYYEQYF. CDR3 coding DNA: TGTGCCAGCAGTTTCGGAGGGGGGCATTACTACGAGCAGTACTTC.

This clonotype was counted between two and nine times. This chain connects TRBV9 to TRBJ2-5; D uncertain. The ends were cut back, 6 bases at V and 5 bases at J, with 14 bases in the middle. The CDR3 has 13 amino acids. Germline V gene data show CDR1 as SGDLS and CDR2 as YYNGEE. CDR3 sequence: CASKVSQGETQYF. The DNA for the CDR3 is TGTGCCAGCAAGGTCTCACAAGGGGAGACCCAGTACTTC.

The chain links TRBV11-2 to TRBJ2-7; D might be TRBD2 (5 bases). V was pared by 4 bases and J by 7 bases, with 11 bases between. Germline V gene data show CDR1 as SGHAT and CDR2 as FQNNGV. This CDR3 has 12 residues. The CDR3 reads CASSSRGAEQYF. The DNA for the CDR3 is TGTGCCAGCAGCTCCCGGGGTGCAGAGCAGTACTTC.

Here the CDR3 DNA reads TGTGCCAGCTCAGCCACAGGGGGCTCGACTGAAGCTTTCTTT. This codes for CASSATGGSTEAFF. The chain couples TRBV18 to TRBJ1-1; 9 bases fit TRBD1. V trimming: 5 bases; J trimming: 5 bases; junction bases outside the gene matches: 6. CDR3 length: 14 amino acids. Germline CDR1 is KGHSH and CDR2 is LQKENI. The full variable domain, with the rest looked up from reference TRBV18 and TRBJ1-1, is NAGVMQNPRHLVRRRGQEARLRCSPMKGHSHVYWYRQLPEEGLKFMVYLQKENIIDESGMPKERFSAEFPKEGPSILRIQQVVRGDSAAYFCASSATGGSTEAFFGQGTRLTVV.

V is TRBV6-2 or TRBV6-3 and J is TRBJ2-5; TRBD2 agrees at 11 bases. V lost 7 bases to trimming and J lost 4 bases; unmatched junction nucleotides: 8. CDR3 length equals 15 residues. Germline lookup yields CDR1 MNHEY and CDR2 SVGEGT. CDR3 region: CASTQLAGVRETQYF. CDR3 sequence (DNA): TGTGCCAGCACCCAACTAGCGGGAGTTCGAGAGACCCAGTACTTC.

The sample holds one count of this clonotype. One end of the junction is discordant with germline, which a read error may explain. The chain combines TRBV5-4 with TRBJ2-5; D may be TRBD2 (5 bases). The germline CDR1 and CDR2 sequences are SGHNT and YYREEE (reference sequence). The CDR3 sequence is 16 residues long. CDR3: CASGLEVAQIQETQYF. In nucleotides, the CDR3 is TGTGCCAGCGGCTTGGAGGTTGCGCAGATCCAAGAGACCCAGTACTTC. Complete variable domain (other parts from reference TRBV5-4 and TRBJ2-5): ETGVTQSPTHLIKTRGQQVTLRCSSQSGHNTVSWYQQALGQGPQFIFQYYREEENGRGNFPPRFSGLQFPNYSSELNVNALELDDSALYLCASGLEVAQIQETQYFGPGTRLLVL.

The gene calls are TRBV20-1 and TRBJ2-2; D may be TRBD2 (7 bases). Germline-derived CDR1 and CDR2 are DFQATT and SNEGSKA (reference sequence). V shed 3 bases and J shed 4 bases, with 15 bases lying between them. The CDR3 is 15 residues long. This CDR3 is CSASPGGATTGELFF. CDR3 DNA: TGCAGTGCTAGCCCGGGGGGCGCGACCACCGGGGAGCTGTTTTTT.

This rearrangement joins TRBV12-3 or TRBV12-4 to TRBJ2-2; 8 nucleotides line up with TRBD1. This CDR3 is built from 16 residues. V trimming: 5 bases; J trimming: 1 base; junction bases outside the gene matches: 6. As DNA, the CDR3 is TGTGCCAGCAGTGACAGGGGTGGATTGAACACCGGGGAGCTGTTTTTT. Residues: CASSDRGGLNTGELFF.

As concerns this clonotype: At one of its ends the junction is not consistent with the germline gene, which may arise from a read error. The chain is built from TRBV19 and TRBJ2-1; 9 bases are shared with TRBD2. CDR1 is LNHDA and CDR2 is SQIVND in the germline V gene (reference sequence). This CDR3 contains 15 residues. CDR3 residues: CASSIAGEAFNEQFF. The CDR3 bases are TGTGCCAGTAGCATAGCGGGAGAAGCCTTCAATGAGCAGTTCTTC. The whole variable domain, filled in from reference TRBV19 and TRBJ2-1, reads DGGITQSPKYLFRKEGQNVTLSCEQNLNHDAMYWYRQDPGQGLRLIYYSQIVNDFQKGDIAEGYSVSREKKESFPLTVTSAQKNPTAFYLCASSIAGEAFNEQFFGPGTRLTVL.

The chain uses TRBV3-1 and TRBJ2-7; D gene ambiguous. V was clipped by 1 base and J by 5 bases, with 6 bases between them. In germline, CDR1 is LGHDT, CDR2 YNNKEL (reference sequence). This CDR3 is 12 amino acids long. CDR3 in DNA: TGTGCCAGCAGCCAAGTCAGGAACGAGCAGTACTTC. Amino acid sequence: CASSQVRNEQYF.

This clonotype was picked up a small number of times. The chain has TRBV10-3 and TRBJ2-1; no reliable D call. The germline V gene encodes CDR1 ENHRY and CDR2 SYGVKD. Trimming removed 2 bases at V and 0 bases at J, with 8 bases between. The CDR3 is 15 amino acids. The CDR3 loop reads CAISERASSYNEQFF. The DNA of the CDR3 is TGTGCCATCAGTGAGCGGGCCAGCTCCTACAATGAGCAGTTCTTC.

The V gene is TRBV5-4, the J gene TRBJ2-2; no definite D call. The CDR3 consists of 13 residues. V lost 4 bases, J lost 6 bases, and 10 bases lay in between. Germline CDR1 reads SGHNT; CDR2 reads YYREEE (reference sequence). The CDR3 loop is CASSQEPSGELFF. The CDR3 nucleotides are TGTGCCAGCAGCCAAGAGCCTTCCGGGGAGCTGTTTTTT.